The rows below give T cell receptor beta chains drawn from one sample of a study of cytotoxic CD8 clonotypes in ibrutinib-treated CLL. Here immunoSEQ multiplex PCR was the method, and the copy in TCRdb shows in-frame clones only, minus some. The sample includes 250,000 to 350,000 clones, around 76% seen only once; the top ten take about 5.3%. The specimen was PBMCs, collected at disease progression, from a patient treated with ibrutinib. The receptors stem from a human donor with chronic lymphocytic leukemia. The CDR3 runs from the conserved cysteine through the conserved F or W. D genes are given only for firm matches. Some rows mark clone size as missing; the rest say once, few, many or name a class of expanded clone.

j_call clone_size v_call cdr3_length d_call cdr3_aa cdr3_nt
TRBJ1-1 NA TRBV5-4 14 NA CASSLGAGNTEAFF TGTGCCAGCAGCTTGGGTGCAGGGAACACTGAAGCTTTCTTT
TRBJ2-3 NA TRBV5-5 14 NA CASSLVWGSDTQYF TGTGCCAGCAGCTTGGTATGGGGCTCAGATACGCAGTATTTT
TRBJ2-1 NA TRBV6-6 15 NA CASSYRQPHYNEQFF TGTGCCAGCAGTTACCGGCAGCCCCACTACAATGAGCAGTTCTTC
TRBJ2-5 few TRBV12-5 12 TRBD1 CASGRDRETQYF TGTGCTAGTGGGAGGGACAGGGAGACCCAGTACTTC
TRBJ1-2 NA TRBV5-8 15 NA CASSQDEVGRYGYTF TGCGCCAGCAGCCAAGACGAGGTCGGTCGCTATGGCTACACCTTC
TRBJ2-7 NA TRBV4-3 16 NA CASSQRRGVGSYEQYF TGCGCCAGCAGCCAAAGGAGGGGGGTTGGCTCCTACGAGCAGTACTTC
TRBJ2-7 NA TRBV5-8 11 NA CASKTRYEQYF TGTGCCAGCAAAACCCGCTACGAGCAGTACTTC
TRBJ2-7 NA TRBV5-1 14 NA CASSLGLRSYEQYF TGCGCCAGCAGCTTGGGTCTGAGATCCTACGAGCAGTACTTC
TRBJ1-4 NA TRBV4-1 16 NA CASSHPEEGVAEKLFF TGCGCCAGCAGCCACCCTGAGGAGGGGGTGGCTGAAAAACTGTTTTTT
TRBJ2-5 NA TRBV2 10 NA CAARLETQYF TGTGCCGCCCGACTTGAGACCCAGTACTTC
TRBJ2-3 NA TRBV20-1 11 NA CSARLVRAQYF TGCAGTGCACGACTAGTCCGGGCGCAGTATTTT
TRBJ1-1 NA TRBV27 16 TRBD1 CASSHGRGLVGTEAFF TGTGCCAGCAGCCACGGGAGGGGGCTGGTTGGCACTGAAGCTTTCTTT
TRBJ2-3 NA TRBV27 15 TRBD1 CASSSVDRDGYTQYF TGTGCCAGCAGTTCTGTCGACAGGGACGGTTATACGCAGTATTTT
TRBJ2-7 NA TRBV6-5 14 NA CASSYLGPSYEQYF TGTGCCAGCAGTTACCTGGGCCCATCCTACGAGCAGTACTTC
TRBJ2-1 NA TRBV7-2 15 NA CASSSLRAQGNEQFF TGTGCCAGCAGCTCGCTCCGGGCGCAGGGCAATGAGCAGTTCTTC
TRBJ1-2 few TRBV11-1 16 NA CASSSPDTQANYGYTF TGTGCCAGCAGCTCTCCGGACACCCAAGCTAACTATGGCTACACCTTC
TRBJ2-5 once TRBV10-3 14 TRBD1 CAISITGVEETQYF TGTGCCATCAGCATAACAGGGGTGGAAGAGACCCAGTACTTC
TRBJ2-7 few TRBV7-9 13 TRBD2 CASSLAGAYEQYF TGTGCCAGCAGCTTGGCGGGAGCCTACGAGCAGTACTTC
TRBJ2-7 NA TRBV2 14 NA CASSVGGEWYEQYF TGTGCCAGCAGTGTCGGTGGGGAGTGGTACGAGCAGTACTTC
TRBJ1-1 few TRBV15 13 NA CATSPRENTEAFF TGTGCCACCAGCCCCCGAGAGAACACTGAAGCTTTCTTT
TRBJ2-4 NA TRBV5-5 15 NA CASSLQGRGKNIQYF TGTGCCAGCAGCTTGCAGGGGCGCGGCAAAAACATTCAGTACTTC
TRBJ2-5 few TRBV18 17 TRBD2 CASSAGLAGEFQETQYF TGTGCCAGCTCCGCCGGACTAGCGGGAGAGTTCCAAGAGACCCAGTACTTC
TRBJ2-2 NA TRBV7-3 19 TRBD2 CASSQFKSGLAGHTGELFF TGTGCCAGCAGCCAATTCAAATCGGGGCTAGCGGGGCACACCGGGGAGCTGTTTTTT
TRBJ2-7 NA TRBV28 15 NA CASSFLLGSPYEQYF TGTGCCAGCAGTTTTTTATTAGGTTCCCCCTACGAGCAGTACTTC
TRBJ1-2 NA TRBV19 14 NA CASSPGGRLYGYTF TGTGCCAGTAGTCCGGGGGGCAGGCTCTATGGCTACACCTTC
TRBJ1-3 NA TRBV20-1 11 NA CSAALKNTIYF TGCAGTGCTGCCCTCAAAAACACCATATATTTT